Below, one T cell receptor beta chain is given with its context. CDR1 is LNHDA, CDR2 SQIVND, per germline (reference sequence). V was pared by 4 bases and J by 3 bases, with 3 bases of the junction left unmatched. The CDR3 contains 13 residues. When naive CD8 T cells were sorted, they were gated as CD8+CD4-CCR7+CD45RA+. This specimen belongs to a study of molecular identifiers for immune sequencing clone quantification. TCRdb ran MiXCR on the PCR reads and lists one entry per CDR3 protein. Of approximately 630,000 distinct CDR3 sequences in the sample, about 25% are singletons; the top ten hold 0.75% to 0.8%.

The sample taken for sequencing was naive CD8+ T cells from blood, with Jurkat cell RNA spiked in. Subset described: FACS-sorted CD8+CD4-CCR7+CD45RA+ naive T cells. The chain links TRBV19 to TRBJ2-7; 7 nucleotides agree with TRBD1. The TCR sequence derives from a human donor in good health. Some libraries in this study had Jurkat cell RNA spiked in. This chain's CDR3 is CASSTTGYYEQYF. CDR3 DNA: TGTGCCAGTAGTACGACAGGGTACTACGAGCAGTACTTC.